The 18 T cell receptor beta chains below all came from one sample that was sequenced in a study of human T cells and chemical hapten exposure. One entry per CDR3 protein, called by TCRdb with MiXCR from the RACE reads. Of fewer than 200,000 distinct CDR3 sequences listed, about 30% were seen once; the top ten hold 2.1%. Described time point: patch test 3, about 24 weeks after DPC sensitization. The sample's treatment: therapeutic diphenylcyclopropenone sensitization with weekly scalp DPC. The sample in question was whole blood, obtained in connection with sensitization to the hapten diphenylcyclopropenone (DPC). These receptors all come from a young woman with alopecia areata. Some clones in this sample may be carry-over from other donors' samples.

This clonotype was found a few times. J is TRBJ2-7 and V is TRBV4-1; D unclear. The CDR3 contains 14 residues. V lost 1 base and J lost 6, with 13 bases in between. The germline V gene encodes CDR1 MGHRA and CDR2 YSYEKL. In DNA form, the CDR3 reads TGCGCCAGCAGCCAAGTTTCCCGCCTAGGCGAGCAGTACTTC. It yields the protein CASSQVSRLGEQYF.

This sequence joins TRBV7-8 and TRBJ2-1; 7 bases are a match to TRBD2. This CDR3 contains 15 residues. The V and J ends lost 5 bases and 5 bases, in that order; junction bases with no gene match: 9. Germline CDR1 SGHVS, CDR2 FQNEAQ. This CDR3 is CASSPPGLQDNEQFF. The CDR3, as DNA: TGTGCCAGCAGCCCCCCGGGACTACAGGACAATGAGCAGTTCTTC.

This clonotype was seen repeatedly, ten times or more. The rearrangement joins TRBV7-3 to TRBJ2-5; the match to TRBD2 covers 11 bases. Germline V lookup: CDR1 SGHTA, CDR2 FQGTGA. This CDR3 comprises 14 residues. The trim removed 3 bases at V and 4 bases at J, leaving 1 base unmatched. The DNA of the CDR3 is TGTGCCAGCAGCTTGACTAGCGGGGCAGAGACCCAGTACTTC. Protein: CASSLTSGAETQYF.

The genes are TRBV29-1 and TRBJ2-1; D is perhaps TRBD1 (6 bases). The CDR3 has 16 amino acids. Germline CDR1 and CDR2: SQVTM and ANQGSEA. The germline V and J ends were trimmed by 7 bases and 1 base, with 20 bases remaining between them. CDR3 DNA sequence: TGCAGCGCATCCATATGGGCAGGGGTGTCCTACAATGAGCAGTTCTTC. Residues: CSASIWAGVSYNEQFF.

The chain has TRBV7-3 and TRBJ1-1; D is perhaps TRBD1 (5 bases). This CDR3 region has 13 residues. Per germline, CDR1 SGHTA and CDR2 FQGTGA. Trimming pared 4 bases from V and 2 bases from J, leaving 8 bases between. CDR3 region: CASSWDRNTEAFF. In DNA form, the CDR3 reads TGTGCCAGCAGCTGGGACCGTAACACTGAAGCTTTCTTT.

V is TRBV7-3 and J is TRBJ2-7; 8 bases line up with TRBD2. The V and J ends lost 5 bases and 2 bases, in that order; junction bases with no gene match: 17. The CDR3 consists of 18 residues. CDR1 and CDR2 (germline): SGHTA, FQGTGA. CDR3 region: CASSPNPSIGGVPYEQYF. CDR3 sequence (DNA): TGTGCCAGCAGCCCTAACCCCTCAATCGGGGGGGTTCCCTACGAGCAGTACTTC.

The chain combines TRBV6-6 with TRBJ1-4; TRBD1 aligns across 7 bases. Losses at the gene ends were 6 bases for V and 3 bases for J; bases not matched to a gene: 4. CDR3 size: 14 residues. From germline, CDR1 is MNHNY and CDR2 SVGAGI (reference sequence). As DNA, the CDR3 is TGTGCCAGCAGGGAGGGGGCAGCTAATGAAAAACTGTTTTTT. The encoded protein is CASREGAANEKLFF.

The gene calls are TRBV9 and TRBJ2-5; 7 nucleotides align to TRBD2. The V gene end was trimmed by 3 bases and the J gene end by 0 bases; junction bases not matched to a gene: 5. Germline CDR1 reads SGDLS; CDR2 reads YYNGEE. The CDR3 spans 15 residues. CDR3 sequence reads: CASSDSGKNQETQYF. DNA of the CDR3: TGTGCCAGCAGCGACAGCGGGAAAAACCAAGAGACCCAGTACTTC.

Written as DNA, the CDR3 is TGCAGCGCCCCAGGGGGCCCCGGGGAGCTGTTTTTT. Residues: CSAPGGPGELFF. The chain employs TRBV29-1 and TRBJ2-2, with 8 positions matching TRBD1. CDR1 and CDR2 from the germline V gene are SQVTM and ANQGSEA. V was clipped by 7 bases and J by 6 bases; unmatched bases: 4. This CDR3 has 12 amino acids.

This clonotype was observed a handful of times. The CDR3 is CSAGEVWAFF. The CDR3 nucleotides are TGCAGTGCTGGGGAGGTGTGGGCTTTCTTT. The genes are TRBV20-1 and TRBJ1-1; no clear D. V gave up 5 bases and J gave up 11 bases, with 12 bases separating them. Looked up from germline, CDR1 is DFQATT and CDR2 is SNEGSKA (reference sequence). The CDR3 is 10 residues long.

In this sample, this clonotype turned up a few times. The chain is built from TRBV20-1 and TRBJ2-7, with 10 bases that match TRBD2. CDR3 length: 14 amino acids. The germline gives CDR1 DFQATT, CDR2 SNEGSKA (reference sequence). V lost 2 bases, J lost 3 bases, and 4 bases stayed unmatched. The chain's CDR3 is CSARSASGSYEQYF. CDR3 nucleotide sequence: TGCAGTGCTAGATCGGCTAGCGGGAGCTACGAGCAGTACTTC.

The chain joins TRBV20-1 to TRBJ2-7; D is perhaps TRBD2 (6 bases). V gave up 0 bases and J gave up 3 bases, with 15 bases separating them. The CDR3 contains 15 residues. Germline V gene data show CDR1 as DFQATT and CDR2 as SNEGSKA (reference sequence). CDR3 nucleotides: TGCAGTGCTAGAGATACGGCGGGAACGTTCTACGAGCAGTACTTC. This gives the protein CSARDTAGTFYEQYF.

The J gene is TRBJ1-1, the V gene TRBV10-2, with a possible D match to TRBD1 (6 bases). Trimming removed 7 bases at V and 2 bases at J, with 11 bases between. This CDR3 region has 13 residues. Per the germline V gene, CDR1 is WSHSY and CDR2 is SAAADI. CDR3 in amino acids: CASIYRANTEAFF. DNA of the CDR3: TGCGCCAGCATATACAGGGCAAACACTGAAGCTTTCTTT.

V and J are TRBV4-2 and TRBJ2-5; TRBD2 matches at 8 bases. With V trimmed by 3 bases and J by 2 bases, 5 bases remained unmatched. CDR3 size: 15 residues. Germline-derived CDR1 and CDR2 are LGHNA and YNFKEQ. CDR3 region: CASSQWRGVQETQYF. The CDR3 coding sequence is TGTGCCAGCAGCCAGTGGCGGGGGGTACAAGAGACCCAGTACTTC.

This clonotype was observed a handful of times. The chain uses TRBV15 and TRBJ1-1; D remains ambiguous. Germline assignment: CDR1 LNHNV and CDR2 YYDKDF (reference sequence). This CDR3 has 13 residues. V gave up 1 base and J gave up 3 bases, with 6 bases separating them. The chain's CDR3 is CATSRVIDTEAFF. CDR3 DNA: TGTGCCACCAGCAGAGTAATTGACACTGAAGCTTTCTTT. The full variable domain, its missing parts supplied by reference TRBV15 and TRBJ1-1, is DAMVIQNPRYQVTQFGKPVTLSCSQTLNHNVMYWYQQKSSQAPKLLFHYYDKDFNNEADTPDNFQSRRPNTSFCFLDIRSPGLGDTAMYLCATSRVIDTEAFFGQGTRLTVV.

A few counts support this clonotype. The gene calls are TRBV20-1 and TRBJ2-1; D unresolved. V was trimmed by 8 bases and J by 8 bases, leaving 19 bases between them. Germline loops: CDR1 DFQATT, CDR2 SNEGSKA (reference sequence). The length of the CDR3 is 13 residues. CDR3 sequence: CSPYPLFGDEQFF. CDR3 sequence (DNA): TGCAGTCCATACCCCCTGTTTGGCGATGAGCAGTTCTTC.

In this sample, this clonotype turned up a few times. This sequence joins TRBV28 and TRBJ2-7; 12 nucleotides match TRBD2. The CDR3 has 16 residues. The germline CDR1 and CDR2 sequences are MDHEN and SYDVKM. Trimming at V came to 5 bases and at J to 3 bases, leaving 8 bases not matched to a gene. Written as DNA, the CDR3 is TGTGCCAGCAGTGGGGGTCCGGGACTAGCGGGCTACGAGCAGTACTTC. This gives the protein CASSGGPGLAGYEQYF.

This clonotype was counted ten times or more. The rearrangement joins TRBV7-9 to TRBJ2-1; D unclear. This CDR3 contains 15 residues. The V and J ends lost 5 bases and 0 bases respectively, with 11 bases between them. CDR1 is SEHNR, CDR2 FQNEAQ, per germline (reference sequence). For the CDR3, the DNA is TGTGCCAGCAGCCCGACAATTTACTCCTACAATGAGCAGTTCTTC. Translation gives CASSPTIYSYNEQFF.